This T cell receptor beta chain was retrieved from a study of shared T cell receptors in the human thymus. V was clipped by 4 bases and J by 6 bases, with 11 bases between them. Germline V gives CDR1 SGHNT, CDR2 YYREEE (reference sequence). This CDR3 comprises 12 residues. Using immunoSEQ multiplex PCR, the repertoire was profiled, and TCRdb retains in-frame clones only, with some absent. The sample yields about 610,000 clones, over 75% seen once. A further study also used this sample, focusing on human thymus T cells. That study adds: Among unrelated individuals, related research reported thymic repertoires that overlapped highly.

V usage is TRBV5-4 and J usage is TRBJ2-7; D remains ambiguous. The receptor was isolated from a boy under three years old with a congenital heart defect. Sequenced input: thymocytes. The CDR3 reads CASSAEGCEQYF. The CDR3 DNA is TGTGCCAGCAGCGCGGAAGGATGCGAGCAGTACTTC. Full variable domain (remainder filled in from reference TRBV5-4 and TRBJ2-7): ETGVTQSPTHLIKTRGQQVTLRCSSQSGHNTVSWYQQALGQGPQFIFQYYREEENGRGNFPPRFSGLQFPNYSSELNVNALELDDSALYLCASSAEGCEQYFGPGTRLTVT.